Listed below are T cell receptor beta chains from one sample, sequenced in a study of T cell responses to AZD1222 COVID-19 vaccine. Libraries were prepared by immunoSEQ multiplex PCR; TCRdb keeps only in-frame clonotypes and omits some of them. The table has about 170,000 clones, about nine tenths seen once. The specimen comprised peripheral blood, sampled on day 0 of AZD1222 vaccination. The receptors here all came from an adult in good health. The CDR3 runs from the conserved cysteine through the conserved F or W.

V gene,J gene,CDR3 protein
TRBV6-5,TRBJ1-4,CASSYSGGGINEKLFF
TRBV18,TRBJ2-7,CASSLYGQGVSYEQYF
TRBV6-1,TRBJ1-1,CASSDKGRGNTEAFF
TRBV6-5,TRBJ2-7,CASSTDSYEQYF
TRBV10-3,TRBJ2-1,CAIRETSGTSSYNEQFF
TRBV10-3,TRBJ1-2,CAISVEQAYGYTF
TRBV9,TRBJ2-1,CASSVDRDSQFF
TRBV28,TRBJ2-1,CASNPSWTSGARRDNEQFF
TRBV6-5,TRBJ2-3,CASWGGGADTQYF
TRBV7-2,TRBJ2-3,CASSRRQGGSDTQYF
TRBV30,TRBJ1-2,CAWSDYQTNYGYTF
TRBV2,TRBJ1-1,CASSEAQGVGTEAFF
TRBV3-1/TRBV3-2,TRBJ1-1,CASSADRYEAFF
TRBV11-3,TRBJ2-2,CASSLGQANTGELFF
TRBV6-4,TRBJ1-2,CASSDSPLTGIYGYTF
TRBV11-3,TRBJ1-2,CASSPTYQAAVSPYGYTF
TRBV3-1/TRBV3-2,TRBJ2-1,CASSQEPGLTRDEQFF
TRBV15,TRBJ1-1,CATSPRGRMNTEAFF
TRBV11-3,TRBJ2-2,CASSAIQGNTGELFF
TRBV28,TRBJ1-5,CASSPGRRSQPQHF
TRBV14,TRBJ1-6,CASSLQNRVNSPLHF
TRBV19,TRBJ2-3,CASIRSGADTQYF
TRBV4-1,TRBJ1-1,CASSLTPSEMNTEAFF
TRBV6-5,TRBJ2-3,CASSSRAQDTQYF
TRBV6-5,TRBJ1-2,CASSYSADSLYGYTF
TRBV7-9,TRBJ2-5,CASSHPTGEETQYF